These T cell receptor beta chains were read from a single sample in a study of T cells after yellow fever vaccination. TCRdb redid the calling of the 5' RACE reads with MiXCR, one entry per CDR3 protein. The sample lists some 240,000 distinct CDR3 sequences, approximately 3.5% occurring once. Sequencing used PBMCs, obtained 15 days after the yellow fever booster vaccination. The receptors shown here come from a man in his late teens or twenties who received the YFV17D yellow fever vaccine. The CDR3 runs from the conserved cysteine through the conserved F or W. The D gene is left open where the match is weak. The size entry is marked missing in some rows and otherwise reads once, few, many or a size class.

d_call	v_call	cdr3_length	j_call	clone_size	cdr3_nt	cdr3_aa
TRBD1	TRBV27	14	TRBJ1-1	many	TGTGCCAGCAGTTCGACTGGACAGGTCCCTGGAGCTTTCTTT	CASSSTGQVPGAFF
TRBD1	TRBV4-1	17	TRBJ2-3	-	TGCGCCAGCAGCCAAGATCCTGGGACAGTTAGCACAGATACGCAGTATTTT	CASSQDPGTVSTDTQYF
TRBD1	TRBV19	15	TRBJ2-1	few	TGTGCCAGTAGCCTCTGGCAGGGGGCCCCAAATGAGCAGTTCTTC	CASSLWQGAPNEQFF
TRBD2	TRBV2	14	TRBJ2-3	many	TGTGCCAGCAGTGATCCTGGCGGGGGGGATACGCAGTATTTT	CASSDPGGGDTQYF
-	TRBV15	16	TRBJ1-1	few	TGTGCCACCAGCCCTTCTCCCGGGAAAGTGAACACTGAAGCTTTCTTT	CATSPSPGKVNTEAFF
TRBD2	TRBV7-2	17	TRBJ2-1	many	TGTGCCAGCAGCTCTTCCAGATCGGGGGGGCTCTTCAATGAGCAGTTCTTC	CASSSSRSGGLFNEQFF
-	TRBV7-6	19	TRBJ2-1	many	TGTGCCAGCAGCTTAGCTTATACTGGGGGGGCCCCCTCCTACAATGAGCAGTTCTTC	CASSLAYTGGAPSYNEQFF
-	TRBV19	15	TRBJ1-5	-	TGTGCCAGTAGATGGGATGGGCTTTCAGGTCAGCCCCAGCATTTT	CASRWDGLSGQPQHF
-	TRBV12-3/TRBV12-4	14	TRBJ2-5	many	TGTGCCAGCAGTCAGGGCAGGACTCAAGAGACCCAGTACTTC	CASSQGRTQETQYF
-	TRBV14	15	TRBJ1-1	many	TGTGCCAGCAGCCAAGTGGGGGGCGGGAACACTGAAGCTTTCTTT	CASSQVGGGNTEAFF
-	TRBV20-1	13	TRBJ2-5	many	TGCAGTGCCGACCATAGGGTCCCAGAGACCCAGTACTTC	CSADHRVPETQYF
TRBD1	TRBV5-1	15	TRBJ1-2	many	TGCGCCAGCAGCCACGACAGGGTCGACTACTATGGCTACACCTTC	CASSHDRVDYYGYTF
-	TRBV4-3	15	TRBJ2-1	-	TGCGCCAGCAGCCCAGGTCGGGGGTGGGTCAATGAGCAGTTCTTC	CASSPGRGWVNEQFF
TRBD1	TRBV5-1	15	TRBJ1-1	many	TGCGCCAGCAGCCTGGGGACAGGACTTGGGGCTGAAGCTTTCTTT	CASSLGTGLGAEAFF
TRBD2	TRBV6-4	14	TRBJ2-4	-	TGTGCCAGCAGTCCGGGACTAGCTAGAGGGATTCAGTACTTC	CASSPGLARGIQYF
-	TRBV7-2	15	TRBJ1-5	many	TGTGCCAGCAGCTTAATCAGCTCTAGCAATCAGCCCCAGCATTTT	CASSLISSSNQPQHF
TRBD2	TRBV7-6	17	TRBJ2-1	many	TGTGCCAGCAGCCCCATCCAGACTAGCGGGGGGGGCAATGAGCAGTTCTTC	CASSPIQTSGGGNEQFF
TRBD1	TRBV3-1	17	TRBJ1-2	few	TGTGCCAGCAGCCCCGGGGACAGGGGGCGTCTGAGCTATGGCTACACCTTC	CASSPGDRGRLSYGYTF
TRBD1	TRBV6-1	17	TRBJ1-1	few	TGTGCCAGCAGAGATCTAGGACAGGGGGTGATGAACACTGAAGCTTTCTTT	CASRDLGQGVMNTEAFF
TRBD1	TRBV4-3	15	TRBJ1-1	few	TGCGCCAGCAGCCAAGATGCCGACAGGGAACCTGGAAGTTTCTTT	CASSQDADREPGSFF
-	TRBV6-1	13	TRBJ1-5	many	TGTGCCAGCAGTATCGGGGGGGATCAGCCCCAGCATTTT	CASSIGGDQPQHF
-	TRBV28	12	TRBJ2-2	many	TGTGCCAGCGGGACTGCACCTAGGGAGCTGTTTTTT	CASGTAPRELFF
TRBD2	TRBV4-1	16	TRBJ2-3	many	TGCGCCAGCAGCCAGTATCTAGCGGGGGGTAGAGATACGCAGTATTTT	CASSQYLAGGRDTQYF
-	TRBV7-2	13	TRBJ1-6	many	TGTGCCAGCAGCCCAGCAGGGAATTCACCCCTCCACTTT	CASSPAGNSPLHF
-	TRBV10-3	11	TRBJ2-3	many	TGTGCCATCTTGGACGCAGATACGCAGTATTTT	CAILDADTQYF
-	TRBV7-2	15	TRBJ1-5	many	TGTGCCAGCAGCTTAGGGACCGATGGAGGTCAGCCCCAGCATTTT	CASSLGTDGGQPQHF
-	TRBV4-1	13	TRBJ1-2	many	TGCGCCAGCAGCCAAGATCTCGGGTATCGCTACACCTTC	CASSQDLGYRYTF